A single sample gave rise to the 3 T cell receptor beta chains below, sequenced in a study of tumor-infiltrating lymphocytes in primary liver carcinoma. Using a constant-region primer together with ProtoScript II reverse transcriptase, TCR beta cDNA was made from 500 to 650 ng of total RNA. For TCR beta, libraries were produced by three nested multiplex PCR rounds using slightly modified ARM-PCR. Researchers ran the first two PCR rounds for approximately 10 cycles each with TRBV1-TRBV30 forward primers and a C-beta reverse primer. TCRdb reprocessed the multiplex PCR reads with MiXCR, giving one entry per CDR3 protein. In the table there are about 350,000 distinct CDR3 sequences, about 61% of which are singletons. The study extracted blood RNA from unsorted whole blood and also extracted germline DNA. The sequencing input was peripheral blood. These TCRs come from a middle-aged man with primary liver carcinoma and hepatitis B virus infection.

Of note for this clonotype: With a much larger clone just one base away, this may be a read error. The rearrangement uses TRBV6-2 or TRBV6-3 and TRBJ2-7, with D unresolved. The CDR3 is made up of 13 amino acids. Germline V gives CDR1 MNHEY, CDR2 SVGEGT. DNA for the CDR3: TGTGCCAGCACCGACTGGGTCTCCTACGTGCAGTACTTC. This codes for CASTDWVSYVQYF.

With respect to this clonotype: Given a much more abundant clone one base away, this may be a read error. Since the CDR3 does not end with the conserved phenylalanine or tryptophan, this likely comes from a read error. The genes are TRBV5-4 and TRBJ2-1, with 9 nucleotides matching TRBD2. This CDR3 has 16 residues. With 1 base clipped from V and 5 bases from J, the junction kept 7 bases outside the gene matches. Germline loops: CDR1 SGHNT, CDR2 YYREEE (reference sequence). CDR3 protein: CASSLPPSGNNNEQFI. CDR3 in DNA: TGTGCCAGCAGCTTGCCTCCTAGCGGGAACAACAATGAGCAGTTCATC.

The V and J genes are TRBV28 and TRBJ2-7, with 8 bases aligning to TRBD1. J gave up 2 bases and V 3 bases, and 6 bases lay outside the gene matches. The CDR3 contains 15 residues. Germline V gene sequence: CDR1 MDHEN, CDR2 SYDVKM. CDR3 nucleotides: TGTGCCAGCAGTTTTAGGCGGGACAGGACCTACGAGCAGTACTTC. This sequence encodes CASSFRRDRTYEQYF.